A single sample is the source of the 2 T cell receptor beta chains below, sequenced in a study of technical replicates of blood from a few donors. Here immunoSEQ multiplex PCR was the method, and the copy in TCRdb shows in-frame clones only, minus some. The data contain about 95,000 clones, 85% to 95% of them singletons. The sample taken for sequencing was T cells isolated from PBMCs. All receptors derive from a human donor in good health.

This clone was found a few times. The chain uses TRBV15 and TRBJ2-1; D call uncertain. Germline CDR1 and CDR2: LNHNV and YYDKDF (reference sequence). The V and J ends lost 5 bases and 2 bases respectively, with 7 bases between them. This CDR3 has 13 residues. CDR3 amino acids: CATSHLPYNEQFF. The CDR3 DNA reads as TGTGCCACCAGCCATCTACCCTACAATGAGCAGTTCTTC.

The gene calls are TRBV5-6 and TRBJ2-1; 9 nucleotides agree with TRBD2. This CDR3 has 16 residues. Trimming took 1 base from V and 8 from J; bases not matched to a gene: 10. Germline V lookup: CDR1 SGHDT, CDR2 YYEEEE. CDR3 in amino acids: CASSLLLREGLDEQFF. CDR3 coding DNA: TGTGCCAGCAGCTTGCTTCTGCGGGAGGGGTTGGATGAGCAGTTCTTC.